This T cell receptor (beta chain) was captured by sequencing in a study of post-analysis software for immune sequencing data. Study as a whole: The study covered relapsing-remitting, secondary progressive and progressive-relapsing courses of multiple sclerosis. Study conclusions and caveats: Controls' normalized Chao1 diversity significantly exceeded that of multiple sclerosis patients. There were a handful of TRBV segments more frequent in patients than controls, and TRBV5-6, TRBV5-1 and TRBV20-1 were among them. Same-batch samples co-clustered strongly by F measure.

Concerning this clonotype: Its antigen is currently unknown.

CDR3 length: 13 residues. V lost 2 bases and J 0 bases, leaving 6 bases between the germline ends. CDR1 and CDR2 (germline): SGHKS, YYEKEE (reference sequence). cDNA libraries of TCR beta carried unique molecular identifiers. It was from roughly 1.1 to 9.2 million T cells that around 500,000 cDNA molecules came. TCRdb called the PCR reads again in MiXCR, with one record for every CDR3 protein. The table records about 820,000 distinct CDR3 sequences, about 53% of them present only once. The clonotype was recovered from a girl aged 5-17 years with multiple sclerosis. Sequencing input: blood. The rearrangement uses TRBV5-5 and TRBJ2-7; D not resolved. The CDR3 DNA follows: TGTGCCAGCAGCTTATCCTACTCCTACGAGCAGTACTTC. This codes for CASSLSYSYEQYF.